Listed here are 24 T cell receptor beta chains from one sample, sequenced in a study of cytomegalovirus exposure and HLA in healthy donors. Use of 60 Vbeta and 13 Jbeta primers characterized the PCR. Sequenced by immunoSEQ multiplex PCR; TCRdb stores in-frame clones only, minus some. The sample has fewer than 110,000 clones; approximately 70% are singletons. The specimen was PBMCs. The source is a woman aged 50 to 60 in good health and CMV-seronegative.

In its sample, this clone was seen a few times. The genes are TRBV7-2 and TRBJ2-7; 7 bases are shared with TRBD1. This CDR3 is 14 amino acids long. Germline V gene lookup returns CDR1 SGHTA and CDR2 FQGNSA. After removal of 5 bases from V and 3 bases from J, the junction contained 7 bases not matched to a gene. CDR3 coding DNA: TGTGCCAGCAGCGCTGGACAGGCCAACTACGAGCAGTACTTC. It translates to CASSAGQANYEQYF.

The chain is built from TRBV11-2 and TRBJ2-3, with D maybe TRBD1 (6 bases). Between the trimmed V and J ends, which lost 5 bases and 1 base, there was a span of 19 bases. There are 17 residues in the CDR3. Germline assignment: CDR1 SGHAT and CDR2 FQNNGV. The CDR3 DNA sequence: TGTGCCAGCAGCGAGGAGACAGGTTATATCCGCACAGATACGCAGTATTTT. As protein: CASSEETGYIRTDTQYF.

Only one count was recorded for this clone. The genes are TRBV7-2 and TRBJ2-7; 15 bases fit TRBD2. V lost 3 bases, J lost 6 bases, and 6 bases stayed unmatched. Germline CDR1 is SGHTA and CDR2 is FQGNSA. The CDR3 has 16 amino acids. The CDR3 nucleotides are TGTGCCAGCAGCTTGAGGACTAGCGGGAGGGCCGGCGAGCAGTACTTC. The encoded protein is CASSLRTSGRAGEQYF.

The V gene is TRBV19, the J gene TRBJ1-6, with TRBD1 identical over 7 bases. V gave up 8 bases and J gave up 7 bases; unmatched junction bases: 8. This CDR3 has 14 amino acids. Germline V gene lookup returns CDR1 LNHDA and CDR2 SQIVND (reference sequence). The CDR3 coding sequence is TGTGCCAGTCGTGGACAGGTCCGGAATTCACCCCTCCACTTT. Residues: CASRGQVRNSPLHF.

This clone was observed once. This chain links TRBV5-1 with TRBJ2-5; tentative D call: TRBD1 (5 bases). The last part of the DNA fits TRBJ2-7 better; the J call may be wrong. Germline V lookup: CDR1 SGHRS, CDR2 YFSETQ. This CDR3 region has 14 residues. CDR3 region: CASSPGKESYEQYF. The CDR3 DNA sequence: TGCGCCAGCAGCCCAGGGAAGGAGTCCTACGAGCAGTACTTC.

This clone was detected once. The J gene is TRBJ1-3, the V gene TRBV2; 7 bases map to TRBD1. Germline V gene sequence: CDR1 SNHLY, CDR2 FYNNEI. J was trimmed by 0 bases and V by 5 bases; bases with no gene match: 10. The CDR3 sequence is 17 residues long. CDR3 in DNA: TGTGCCAGCAGTCTCGGGACAGCGCAAGACTCTGGAAACACCATATATTTT. Amino acid sequence: CASSLGTAQDSGNTIYF.

This clone was recorded a few times. This sequence joins TRBV30 and TRBJ1-6; weak D call: TRBD1 (6 bases). This CDR3 contains 13 residues. Germline assignment: CDR1 GTSNPN and CDR2 SVGIG (reference sequence). V gave up 3 bases and J gave up 8 bases, with 11 bases separating them. The CDR3 nucleotides are TGTGCCTGGAGGGACAGTTTTGATTCACCCCTCCACTTT. It is translated as CAWRDSFDSPLHF. Together with reference TRBV30 and TRBJ1-6, the CDR3 gives the full variable domain: SQTIHQWPATLVQPVGSPLSLECTVEGTSNPNLYWYRQAAGRGLQLLFYSVGIGQISSEVPQNLSASRPQDRQFILSSKKLLLSDSGFYLCAWRDSFDSPLHFGNGTRLTVT.

As for this clone: This sample includes further DNA sequences coding for the same CDR3. The chain recombines TRBV4-1 with TRBJ1-1; tentative D call: TRBD1 (5 bases). The CDR3 contains 13 residues. The germline gives CDR1 MGHRA, CDR2 YSYEKL. The germline V and J ends were trimmed by 1 base and 4 bases, with 7 bases remaining between them. In DNA, the CDR3 is TGCGCCAGCAGCCAAGTGGGGGGCACTGAAGCTTTCTTT. It specifies CASSQVGGTEAFF.

The gene calls are TRBV18 and TRBJ2-1; D is perhaps TRBD2 (6 bases). The V end lost 1 base, the J end lost 3 bases, and 10 bases lay between the germline ends. Germline values: CDR1 KGHSH, CDR2 LQKENI. The CDR3 extends over 15 amino acids. This chain's CDR3 is CASSPLSGNYNEQFF. The CDR3 DNA is TGTGCCAGCTCACCACTTAGCGGTAACTACAATGAGCAGTTCTTC.

This chain connects TRBV2 to TRBJ2-1; 10 bases line up with TRBD2. Germline V gene lookup returns CDR1 SNHLY and CDR2 FYNNEI. Losses at the gene ends were 5 bases for V and 5 bases for J; bases not matched to a gene: 6. CDR3 length: 15 residues. This chain's CDR3 is CASSKGLAADNEQFF. The CDR3 DNA reads as TGTGCCAGCAGTAAAGGACTAGCGGCCGACAATGAGCAGTTCTTC.

The CDR3 loop reads CASTGRSARVAGEQYF. DNA of the CDR3: TGTGCCAGCACGGGGAGGAGCGCCCGGGTAGCGGGCGAGCAGTACTTC. The V gene is TRBV2, the J gene TRBJ2-7; 7 bases agree with TRBD2. In germline, CDR1 is SNHLY, CDR2 FYNNEI. V lost 7 bases, J lost 6 bases, and 18 bases stayed unmatched. The CDR3 is 16 residues long.

J is TRBJ2-7 and V is TRBV5-8; 8 bases map to TRBD1. The junction had 0 bases not matched to a gene; V was cut back by 4 bases and J by 3 bases. CDR3 length: 12 amino acids. From germline, CDR1 is SGHTS and CDR2 YDEGEE. The CDR3 loop is CASSGTGYEQYF. CDR3 in DNA: TGTGCCAGCAGCGGGACAGGCTACGAGCAGTACTTC.

This clone has more than one count but fewer than ten. The V and J genes are TRBV6-5 and TRBJ1-2, with TRBD1 identical over 7 bases. The CDR3 runs 14 residues. Germline-derived CDR1 and CDR2 are MNHEY and SVGAGI. V trimming: 2 bases; J trimming: 4 bases; junction bases outside the gene matches: 4. DNA for the CDR3: TGTGCCAGCAGTTACGACAGGGCCCCCTATGGCTACACCTTC. Amino acid sequence: CASSYDRAPYGYTF.

This clone appeared a few times. This chain connects TRBV18 to TRBJ1-5; D not certain. CDR3 length: 14 amino acids. CDR1 is KGHSH, CDR2 LQKENI, per germline. Trimming left V 6 bases short and J 1 base short, with 10 bases between. This CDR3 reads CASSGLSSNQPQHF. The CDR3, as DNA: TGTGCCAGCTCTGGCTTGTCGAGCAATCAGCCCCAGCATTTT.

The J gene is TRBJ1-2, the V gene TRBV2; 8 bases are shared with TRBD1. J gave up 6 bases and V 3 bases, and 3 bases lay outside the gene matches. CDR3 length: 13 amino acids. Germline V gene sequence: CDR1 SNHLY, CDR2 FYNNEI. The CDR3 DNA follows: TGTGCCAGCAGTGAGGCAGGGGGCGATGGCTACACCTTC. It is translated as CASSEAGGDGYTF.

The chain carries TRBV19 and TRBJ1-2, with TRBD1 matching over 9 bases. The length of the CDR3 is 14 residues. Looked up from germline, CDR1 is LNHDA and CDR2 is SQIVND (reference sequence). V lost 8 bases, J lost 5 bases, and 9 bases stayed unmatched. The CDR3 region is CASVTGGALYGYTF. Here the CDR3 DNA reads TGTGCCAGTGTAACAGGGGGCGCATTATATGGCTACACCTTC.

V gene TRBV5-1 combines with J gene TRBJ1-1; 8 bases agree with TRBD1. The CDR3 length is 12 residues. Trimming cost V 4 bases and J 10 bases; bases outside gene matches: 6. Germline V gives CDR1 SGHRS, CDR2 YFSETQ. DNA for the CDR3: TGCGCCAGCAGCACGCCGACAGGGGTAGCTTTCTTT. Translating it yields CASSTPTGVAFF.

This rearrangement joins TRBV18 to TRBJ1-2, with 9 bases matching TRBD1. V dropped 2 bases and J dropped 8; count of bases not matched to a gene: 9. The CDR3 has 15 amino acids. CDR1 is KGHSH, CDR2 LQKENI, per germline. CDR3 nucleotides: TGTGCCAGCTCACCAGGGGGACAGGGAAGTTCGGGCTACACCTTC. Encoded protein: CASSPGGQGSSGYTF.

This clone was observed a few times. This chain joins TRBV6-1 and TRBJ1-5; a possible D gene is TRBD1 (5 bases). Per the germline V gene, CDR1 is MNHNS and CDR2 is SASEGT. Trimming left V 6 bases short and J 4 bases short, with 16 bases between. The CDR3 runs to 15 residues. CDR3 coding DNA: TGTGCCAGCAGAGACAACTGGGGGGGAAATCAGCCCCAGCATTTT. It yields the protein CASRDNWGGNQPQHF.

The chain combines TRBV28 with TRBJ1-5; weak D call: TRBD1 (6 bases). The CDR3 runs 12 residues. Trimming took off 6 bases at V and 11 bases at J, with 14 bases between the two ends. CDR1 MDHEN and CDR2 SYDVKM come from the germline V gene. The DNA of the CDR3 is TGTGCCAGCAGCCTGGACAGACCCTCCCAGCATTTT. Residues: CASSLDRPSQHF.

A remark on this clone: The same CDR3 also results from other DNA sequences found in this sample. The CDR3 bases are TGTGCCAGCTCACCGGGACTCGGCAATCAGCCCCAGCATTTT. Translating gives CASSPGLGNQPQHF. The gene calls are TRBV18 and TRBJ1-5; D is perhaps TRBD1 (5 bases). The CDR3 sequence is 14 residues long. CDR1 is KGHSH, CDR2 LQKENI, per germline. V gave up 3 bases and J gave up 2 bases, with 8 bases separating them.

This clone has just a few counts. The chain carries TRBV19 and TRBJ2-3; 7 bases fit TRBD2. The CDR3 runs 15 residues. The ends lost 3 bases at V and 4 bases at J; junction bases unmatched: 7. Germline loops: CDR1 LNHDA, CDR2 SQIVND (reference sequence). CDR3 sequence reads: CASSISGGGADTQYF. CDR3 in DNA: TGTGCCAGTAGTATTTCGGGAGGAGGTGCAGATACGCAGTATTTT.

A few counts support this clone. This chain joins TRBV6-1 and TRBJ1-2; tentative D call: TRBD1 (5 bases). Germline lookup yields CDR1 MNHNS and CDR2 SASEGT. Trimming took 8 bases from V and 8 from J, leaving 18 bases between them. The CDR3 spans 13 residues. The CDR3 bases are TGTGCCAGCTTCGGACACTTACTATACGGCTACACCTTC. Its translation is CASFGHLLYGYTF.

This clone has a handful of counts. V and J are TRBV6-5 and TRBJ2-5; perhaps TRBD2 as D (5 bases). The last part of the DNA fits TRBJ2-7 better; the J call may be wrong. The CDR3 sequence is 15 residues long. CDR1 MNHEY and CDR2 SVGAGI come from the germline V gene. In DNA, the CDR3 is TGTGCCAGCAGTTACTCGAGGGTGGGATTCTACGAGCAGTACTTC. Translating it yields CASSYSRVGFYEQYF.